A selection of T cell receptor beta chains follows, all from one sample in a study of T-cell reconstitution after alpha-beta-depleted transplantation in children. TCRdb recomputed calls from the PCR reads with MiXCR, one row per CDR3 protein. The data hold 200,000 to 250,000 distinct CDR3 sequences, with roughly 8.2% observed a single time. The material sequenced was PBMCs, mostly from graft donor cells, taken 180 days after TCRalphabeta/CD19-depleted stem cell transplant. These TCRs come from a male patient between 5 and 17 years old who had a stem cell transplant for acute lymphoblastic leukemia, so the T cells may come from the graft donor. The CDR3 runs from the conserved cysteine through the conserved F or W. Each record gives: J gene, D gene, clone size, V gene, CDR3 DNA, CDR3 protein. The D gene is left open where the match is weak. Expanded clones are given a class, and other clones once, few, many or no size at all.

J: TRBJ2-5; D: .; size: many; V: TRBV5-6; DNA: TGTGCCAGCAGCGAACCCGGGACGAGCGAAGAGACCCAGTACTTC; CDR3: CASSEPGTSEETQYF
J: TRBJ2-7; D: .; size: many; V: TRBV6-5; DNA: TGTGCCAGCAGTTACTCGAGGGACACCCCCAACGAGCAGTACTTC; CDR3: CASSYSRDTPNEQYF
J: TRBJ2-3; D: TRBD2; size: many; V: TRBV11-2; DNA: TGTGCCAGCAGCGCTAGCGGGGCGCGGGAGTTTTATACGCAGTATTTT; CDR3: CASSASGAREFYTQYF
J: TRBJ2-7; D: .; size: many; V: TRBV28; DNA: TGTGCCAGCAGGTCCGGGACAACCTACGAGCAGTACTTC; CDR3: CASRSGTTYEQYF
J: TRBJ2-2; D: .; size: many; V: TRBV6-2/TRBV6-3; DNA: TGTGCCAGCAGTTTCACTCCCGGGGTCACCGGGGAGCTGTTTTTT; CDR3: CASSFTPGVTGELFF
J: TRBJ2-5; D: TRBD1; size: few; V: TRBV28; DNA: TGTGCCAGCAGTTTCGGGGACAGAAAGACCCAGTACTTC; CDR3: CASSFGDRKTQYF
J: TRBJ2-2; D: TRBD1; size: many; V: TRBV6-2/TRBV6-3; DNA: TGTGCCAGCCGCTCGGGACAGCTGAACACCGGGGAGCTGTTTTTT; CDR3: CASRSGQLNTGELFF
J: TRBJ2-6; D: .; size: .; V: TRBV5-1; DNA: TGCGCCAGCAGCGCTGGGGCCAACGTCCTGACTTTC; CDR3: CASSAGANVLTF
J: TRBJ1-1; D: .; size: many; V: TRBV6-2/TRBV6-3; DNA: TGTGCCAGCAGTTACGGCGGCCGGGTGACTGAAGCTTTCTTT; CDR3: CASSYGGRVTEAFF
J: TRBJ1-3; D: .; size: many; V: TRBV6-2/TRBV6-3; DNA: TGTGCCAGCAGTTACTGGACATCTCCTGGAAACACCATATATTTT; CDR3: CASSYWTSPGNTIYF
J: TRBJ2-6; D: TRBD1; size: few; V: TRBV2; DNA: TGTGCCAGCAGGGGTTCCGACAAACAGGGGTCTTTC; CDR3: CASRGSDKQGSF
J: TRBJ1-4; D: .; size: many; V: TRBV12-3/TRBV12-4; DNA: TGTGCCAGCAGTCCCAGGGTGGGGGGTGAAAAACTGTTTTTT; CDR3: CASSPRVGGEKLFF
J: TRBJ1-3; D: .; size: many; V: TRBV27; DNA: TGTGCCAGCAGTTCAGGGCCGCGCTCTGGAAACACCATATATTTT; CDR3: CASSSGPRSGNTIYF
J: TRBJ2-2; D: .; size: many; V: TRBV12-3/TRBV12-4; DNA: TGTGCCAGCAGTTTTACTTTCGGGTTTCTGGAGTCGGGCACCGGGGAGCTGTTTTTT; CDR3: CASSFTFGFLESGTGELFF
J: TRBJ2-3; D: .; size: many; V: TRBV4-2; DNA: TGTGCCAGCAGCCAAGAATCCCCGGTTTTTACAGATACGCAGTATTTT; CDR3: CASSQESPVFTDTQYF
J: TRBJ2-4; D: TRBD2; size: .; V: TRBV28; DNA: TGTGCCAGCACCTCATCCTGGCTAGCGGGGCCTCTAGCCAAAAACATTCAGTACTTC; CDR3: CASTSSWLAGPLAKNIQYF
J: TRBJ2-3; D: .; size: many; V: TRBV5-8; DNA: TGTGCCAGCAGCTTGACAGGACCCAGCTCAAATACGCAGTATTTT; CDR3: CASSLTGPSSNTQYF
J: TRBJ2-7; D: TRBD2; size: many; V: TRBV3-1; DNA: TGTGCCAGCAGGCTAGCGGGAGGTCACGAGCAGTACTTC; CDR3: CASRLAGGHEQYF
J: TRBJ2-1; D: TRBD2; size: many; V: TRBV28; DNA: TGTGCCAGCAGTCCCTTGAGGCTAGCGGCTAAACTTTACAATGAGCAGTTCTTC; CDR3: CASSPLRLAAKLYNEQFF
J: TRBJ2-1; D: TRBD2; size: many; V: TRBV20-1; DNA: TGCAGTGCTAGGGATGCGGGGGGGCCCTACAATGAGCAGTTCTTC; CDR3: CSARDAGGPYNEQFF
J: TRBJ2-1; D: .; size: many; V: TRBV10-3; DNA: TGTGCCATCAGGAGGGACCTCCAGAGCTACAATGAGCAGTTCTTC; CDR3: CAIRRDLQSYNEQFF
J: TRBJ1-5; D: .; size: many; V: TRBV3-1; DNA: TGTGCCAGCAGCCAGGAGAATCAGCCCCAGCATTTT; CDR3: CASSQENQPQHF
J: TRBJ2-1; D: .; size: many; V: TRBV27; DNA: TGTGCCAGCAGTTCAAATGGACCGGAGCAGTTCTTC; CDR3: CASSSNGPEQFF
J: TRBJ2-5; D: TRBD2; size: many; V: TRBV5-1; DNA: TGCGCCAGCAGCGCGGGGGGTCAAGAGACCCAGTACTTC; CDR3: CASSAGGQETQYF
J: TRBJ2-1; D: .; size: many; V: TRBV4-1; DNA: TGCGCCAGCAGCCAAGATCGCCTAGTTGGGAGACTTAGCTCCTACAATGAGCAGTTCTTC; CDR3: CASSQDRLVGRLSSYNEQFF
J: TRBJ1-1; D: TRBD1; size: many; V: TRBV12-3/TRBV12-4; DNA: TGTGCCAGCATCAACCGACAGGGGAGGGGAACTGAAGCTTTCTTT; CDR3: CASINRQGRGTEAFF
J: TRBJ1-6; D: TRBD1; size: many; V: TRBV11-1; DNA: TGTGCCAGCAGCTCACAGGGGAATTCACCCCTCCACTTT; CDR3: CASSSQGNSPLHF
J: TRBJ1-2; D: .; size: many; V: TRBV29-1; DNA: TGCAGCGTTGCCCAGGACTCTAACTATGGCTACACCTTC; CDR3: CSVAQDSNYGYTF
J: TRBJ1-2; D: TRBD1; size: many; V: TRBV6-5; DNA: TGTGCCAGCAGTCGGGGACAGCTTTATGGCTACACCTTC; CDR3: CASSRGQLYGYTF
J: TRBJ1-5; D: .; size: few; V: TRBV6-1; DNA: TGTGCCAGCAGTTCGCACAATCAGCCCCAGCATTTT; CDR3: CASSSHNQPQHF
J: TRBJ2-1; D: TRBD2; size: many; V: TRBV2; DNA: TGTGCCGGTCCGGGACTAGATGGCAATGAGCAGTTCTTC; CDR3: CAGPGLDGNEQFF
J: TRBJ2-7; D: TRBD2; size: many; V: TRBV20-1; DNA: TGCAGTGCTATTGGCCTAGCGGTTACCTCCTACGAGCAGTACTTC; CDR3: CSAIGLAVTSYEQYF
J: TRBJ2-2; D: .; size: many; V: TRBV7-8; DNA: TGTGCCAGCAGCTTAGGGTTGGGGGGCGGGAACACCGGGGAGCTGTTTTTT; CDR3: CASSLGLGGGNTGELFF
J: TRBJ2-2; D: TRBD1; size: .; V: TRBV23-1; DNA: TGCGCCAGCCTACAGGGGGCGAGTTCCGGGGAGCTGTTTTTT; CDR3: CASLQGASSGELFF
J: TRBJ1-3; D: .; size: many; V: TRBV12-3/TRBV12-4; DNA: TGTGCCAGCAGTCTAGGAAAGGGCCACCCTGGAAACACCATATATTTT; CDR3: CASSLGKGHPGNTIYF
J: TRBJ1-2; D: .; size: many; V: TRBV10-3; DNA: TGTGCCATCAGTGAGTCGAAGGACACAGGGATCGTATATGGCTACACCTTC; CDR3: CAISESKDTGIVYGYTF
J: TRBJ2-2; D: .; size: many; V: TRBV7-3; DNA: TGTGCCAGCAGCCCCGAGGGGGGCCTCGGGGAGCTGTTTTTT; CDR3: CASSPEGGLGELFF
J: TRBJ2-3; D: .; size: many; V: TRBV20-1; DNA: TGCAGTGCTAGAGTAAGGACCCCAGATACGCAGTATTTT; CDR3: CSARVRTPDTQYF
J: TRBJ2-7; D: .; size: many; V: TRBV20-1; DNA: TGCAGTGCTAGGGGGTCCGGGGGCTGGTACGAGCAGTACTTC; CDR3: CSARGSGGWYEQYF
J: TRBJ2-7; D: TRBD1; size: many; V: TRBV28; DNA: TGTGCCAGCAGCATATCCCGGGACAGGGTACAGCAGTACTTC; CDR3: CASSISRDRVQQYF
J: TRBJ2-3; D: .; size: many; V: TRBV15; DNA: TGTGCCACCAGCGCAGGACCAAGCACAGATACGCAGTATTTT; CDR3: CATSAGPSTDTQYF
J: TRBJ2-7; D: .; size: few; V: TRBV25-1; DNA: TGTGCCAGCAGTGTGCGGCAGGGGACCTCCTACGAGCAGTACTTC; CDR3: CASSVRQGTSYEQYF
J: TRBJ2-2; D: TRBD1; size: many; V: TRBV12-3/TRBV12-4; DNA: TGTGCCAGCAGTTTAGGGGTGACAGGGGGCGTTCGAACCGGGGAGCTGTTTTTT; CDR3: CASSLGVTGGVRTGELFF
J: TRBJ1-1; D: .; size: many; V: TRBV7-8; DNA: TGTGCCAGCAGCTTAGTTGAGGGGGTCGGGGGAGCAGCTTTCTTT; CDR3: CASSLVEGVGGAAFF
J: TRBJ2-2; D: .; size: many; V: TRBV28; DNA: TGTGCCAGCAGCCACACTCAGGGCGTTGTCGGGGAGCTGTTTTTT; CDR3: CASSHTQGVVGELFF
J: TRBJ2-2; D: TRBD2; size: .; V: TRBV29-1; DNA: TGCAGCGCGGGGGGAGGGACTAGCGCCATCGGGGAGCTGTTTTTT; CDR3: CSAGGGTSAIGELFF
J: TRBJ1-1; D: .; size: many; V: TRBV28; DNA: TGTGCCAGCAGCGGGACGGGACCCCAAGCTTTCTTT; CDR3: CASSGTGPQAFF
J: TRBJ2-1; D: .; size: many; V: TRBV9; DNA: TGTGCCAGCAGCGTAGGAGGTCTTGCCTACAATGAGCAGTTCTTC; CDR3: CASSVGGLAYNEQFF
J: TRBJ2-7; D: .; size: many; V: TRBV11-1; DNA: TGTGCCAGCAGCTTAGAGCGGGTAACCTCCTACGAGCAGTACTTC; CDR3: CASSLERVTSYEQYF
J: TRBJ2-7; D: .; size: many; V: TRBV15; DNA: TGTGCCACCAGCCCCCGCGATGGGATTGCGCAGTACTTC; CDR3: CATSPRDGIAQYF
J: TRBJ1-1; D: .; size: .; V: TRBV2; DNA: TGTGCCAGCAGTGAGGGTGGGGCGAACACTGAAGCTTTCTTT; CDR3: CASSEGGANTEAFF
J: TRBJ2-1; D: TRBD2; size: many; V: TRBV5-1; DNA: TGCGCCAGCAGCCAGCGGGGGTCAGGGATCGATGAGCAGTTCTTC; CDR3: CASSQRGSGIDEQFF
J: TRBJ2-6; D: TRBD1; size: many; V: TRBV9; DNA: TGTGCCAGCAGCGCCGGACAGGAAGCCTCTGGGGCCAACGTCCTGACTTTC; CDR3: CASSAGQEASGANVLTF
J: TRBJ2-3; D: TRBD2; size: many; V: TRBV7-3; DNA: TGTGCCAGCAGCTTATGGAGCGGGGCTAGCACAGATACGCAGTATTTT; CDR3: CASSLWSGASTDTQYF
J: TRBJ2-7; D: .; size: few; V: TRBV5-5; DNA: TGTGCCAGCAGCTCCGGGCCCCAGGGGGAGCAGTACTTC; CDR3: CASSSGPQGEQYF
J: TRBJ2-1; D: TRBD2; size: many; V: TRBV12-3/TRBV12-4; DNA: TGTGCCAGCAGTTTAGGCCTAGCGGGGAATGAGCAGTTCTTC; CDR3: CASSLGLAGNEQFF
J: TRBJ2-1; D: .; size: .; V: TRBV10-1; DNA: TGCGCCAGCAGCGGGCCAAGGGGTGAGCAGTTCTTC; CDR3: CASSGPRGEQFF